This T cell receptor (beta chain) was sequenced in a study of T cell clonotyping in hematopoietic cell transplantation. Findings and limits, study-wide: Graft donor and pretransplant recipient Inverse Simpson Index values predicted broader posttransplant TCR diversity. Cells were unsorted, so CD4 and CD8 contributions were not separated. After transplant, recipient diversity fell while pathologically expanded clonotypes grew through day 180.

Recipient blood drawn about 28 days pretransplant and days 30, 100, 180 after. Profiled with immunoSEQ multiplex PCR; TCRdb holds only in-frame clones, not every one. The table lists under 30,000 clones, roughly 90% of them singletons. In the case of this clone: Antigen unknown.

This CDR3 is built from 14 residues. Germline CDR1 reads SGHTA; CDR2 reads FQGNSA. Trimming pared 5 bases from V and 2 bases from J, leaving 13 bases between. This TCR was recovered from a female patient between 50 and 59 years old who had an allogeneic stem cell transplant from a related donor, so the T cells may come from the graft donor. Some clones in this sample may be carry-over from other donors' samples. This chain joins TRBV7-2 and TRBJ2-7; possible D gene TRBD2, 7 bases. The sample here was PBMCs, taken 100 days after allogeneic stem cell transplant. As DNA, the CDR3 is TGTGCCAGCAGCCTAAGGGGGGGCCCCTACGAGCAGTACTTC. Protein sequence: CASSLRGGPYEQYF.